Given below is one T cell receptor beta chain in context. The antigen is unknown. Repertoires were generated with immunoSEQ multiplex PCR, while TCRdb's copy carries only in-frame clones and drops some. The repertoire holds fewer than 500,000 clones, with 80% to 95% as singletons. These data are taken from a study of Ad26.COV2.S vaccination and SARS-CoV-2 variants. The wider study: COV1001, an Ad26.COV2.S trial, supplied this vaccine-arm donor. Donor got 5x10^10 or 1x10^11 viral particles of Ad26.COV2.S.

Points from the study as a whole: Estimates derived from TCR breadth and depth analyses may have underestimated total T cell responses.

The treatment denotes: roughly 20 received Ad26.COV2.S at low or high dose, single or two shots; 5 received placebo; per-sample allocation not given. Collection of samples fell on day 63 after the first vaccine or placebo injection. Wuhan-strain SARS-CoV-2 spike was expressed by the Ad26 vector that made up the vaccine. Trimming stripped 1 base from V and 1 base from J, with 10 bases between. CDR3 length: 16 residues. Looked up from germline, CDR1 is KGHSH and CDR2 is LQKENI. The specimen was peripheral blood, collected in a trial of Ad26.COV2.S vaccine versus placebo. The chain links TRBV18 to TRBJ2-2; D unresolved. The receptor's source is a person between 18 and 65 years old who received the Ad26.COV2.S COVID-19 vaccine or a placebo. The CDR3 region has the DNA TGTGCCAGCTCACCACAACAGTCGGGGAACACCGGGGAGCTGTTTTTT. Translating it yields CASSPQQSGNTGELFF.